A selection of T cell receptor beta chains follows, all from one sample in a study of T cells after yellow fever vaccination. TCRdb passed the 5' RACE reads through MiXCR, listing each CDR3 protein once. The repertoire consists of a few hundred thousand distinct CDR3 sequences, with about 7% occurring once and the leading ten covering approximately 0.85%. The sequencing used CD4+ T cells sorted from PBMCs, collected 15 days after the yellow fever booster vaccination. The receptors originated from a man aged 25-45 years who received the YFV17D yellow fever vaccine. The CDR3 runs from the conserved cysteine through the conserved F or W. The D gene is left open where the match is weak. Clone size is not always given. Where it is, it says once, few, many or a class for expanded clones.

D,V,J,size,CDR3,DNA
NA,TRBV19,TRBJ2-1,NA,CASTERNNEQFF,TGTGCCAGTACTGAACGTAACAATGAGCAGTTCTTC
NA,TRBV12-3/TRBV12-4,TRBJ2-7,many,CASGLGQPSYEQYF,TGTGCCAGCGGCCTCGGCCAACCATCCTACGAGCAGTACTTC
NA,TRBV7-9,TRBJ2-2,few,CASSSFGDTGELFF,TGTGCCAGCAGCTCGTTTGGGGACACCGGGGAGCTGTTTTTT
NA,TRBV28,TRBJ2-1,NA,CASMGLGEQFF,TGTGCCAGCATGGGGCTGGGTGAGCAGTTCTTC
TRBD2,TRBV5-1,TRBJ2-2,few,CASNQFGTSGSSGELFF,TGCGCCAGCAATCAGTTCGGAACTAGCGGGTCCTCCGGGGAGCTGTTTTTT
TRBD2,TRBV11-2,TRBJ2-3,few,CASSLSAAGTSGRGTQYF,TGTGCCAGCAGCTTATCAGCAGCCGGGACTAGCGGGAGGGGTACGCAGTATTTT
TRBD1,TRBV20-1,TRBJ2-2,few,CSALMGQGASGELFF,TGCAGTGCTCTAATGGGACAGGGGGCATCCGGGGAGCTGTTTTTT
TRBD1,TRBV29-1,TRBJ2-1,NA,CSVSGTGAREQFF,TGCAGCGTTTCCGGGACAGGGGCTCGGGAGCAGTTCTTC
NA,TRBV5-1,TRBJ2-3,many,CASSLEFRDTQYF,TGCGCCAGCAGCTTGGAATTTAGAGATACGCAGTATTTT
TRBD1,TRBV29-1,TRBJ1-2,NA,CSVGGQGHGYTF,TGCAGCGTTGGAGGACAGGGCCATGGCTACACCTTC
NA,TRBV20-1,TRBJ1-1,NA,CSARVFSARGTEAFF,TGCAGTGCTAGAGTATTTTCGGCCAGGGGCACTGAAGCTTTCTTT
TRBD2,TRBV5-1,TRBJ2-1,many,CASSLTSGREQFF,TGCGCCAGCAGCTTGACTAGCGGGAGGGAACAGTTCTTC
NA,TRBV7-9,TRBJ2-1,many,CASSRTDNEQFF,TGTGCCAGCAGCCGGACAGACAATGAGCAGTTCTTC
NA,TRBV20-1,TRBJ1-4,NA,CSARGGNEKLFF,TGCAGTGCTAGGGGGGGCAATGAAAAACTGTTTTTT
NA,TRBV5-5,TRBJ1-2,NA,CASSNGPAGYTF,TGTGCCAGCAGTAATGGTCCGGCGGGCTACACCTTC
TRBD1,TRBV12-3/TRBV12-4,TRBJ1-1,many,CASSSSGTGVVGAFF,TGTGCCAGCAGTTCCTCCGGGACAGGGGTGGTTGGAGCTTTCTTT
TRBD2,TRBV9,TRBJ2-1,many,CASSVILAGMNEQFF,TGTGCCAGCAGCGTTATACTAGCGGGAATGAATGAGCAGTTCTTC
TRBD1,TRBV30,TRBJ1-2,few,CAWSGGTEYYGYTF,TGTGCCTGGAGTGGGGGGACAGAATACTATGGCTACACCTTC
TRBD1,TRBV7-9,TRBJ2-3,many,CASNLQGARDTQYF,TGTGCCAGCAACCTACAGGGGGCACGAGATACGCAGTATTTT
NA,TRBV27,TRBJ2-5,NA,CASSLFVVGLKYF,TGTGCCAGCAGTTTATTCGTTGTGGGACTTAAGTACTTC
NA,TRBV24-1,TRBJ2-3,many,CATSDLMGYTQYF,TGTGCCACCAGTGATTTGATGGGATATACGCAGTATTTT
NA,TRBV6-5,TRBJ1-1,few,CASSYSAGHTEAFF,TGTGCCAGCAGTTACTCGGCAGGGCACACTGAAGCTTTCTTT
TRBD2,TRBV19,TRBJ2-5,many,CASSRTRETQYF,TGTGCCAGTAGTAGGACTAGAGAGACCCAGTACTTC
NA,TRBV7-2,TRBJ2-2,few,CASSPDYTGELFF,TGTGCCAGCAGCCCCGACTACACCGGGGAGCTGTTTTTT
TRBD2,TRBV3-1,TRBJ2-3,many,CASTLTSGGATDTQYF,TGTGCCAGCACCCTTACTAGCGGGGGAGCAACAGATACGCAGTATTTT
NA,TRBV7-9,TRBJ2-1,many,CASSLAFPKYNEQFF,TGTGCCAGCAGCTTAGCCTTCCCGAAATACAATGAGCAGTTCTTC
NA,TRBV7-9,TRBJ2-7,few,CASSLPTHEQYF,TGTGCCAGCAGCTTACCAACTCACGAGCAGTACTTC
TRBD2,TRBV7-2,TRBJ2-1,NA,CASSLAQGSGRGWTYNEQFF,TGTGCCAGCAGCTTAGCGCAGGGTAGCGGGAGGGGGTGGACCTACAATGAGCAGTTCTTC
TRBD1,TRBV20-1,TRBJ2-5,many,CSAIRDSKETQYF,TGCAGTGCCATCCGGGACAGCAAAGAGACCCAGTACTTC
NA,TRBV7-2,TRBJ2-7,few,CASSLVVGEGEQYF,TGTGCCAGCAGCTTAGTTGTCGGCGAGGGTGAGCAGTACTTC
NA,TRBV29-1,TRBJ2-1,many,CSVSVYNEQFF,TGCAGCGTGTCAGTCTACAATGAGCAGTTCTTC
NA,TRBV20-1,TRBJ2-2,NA,CSAKGGPLGTGELFF,TGCAGTGCTAAGGGCGGCCCCTTGGGCACCGGGGAGCTGTTTTTT
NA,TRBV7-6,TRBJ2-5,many,CASSLESTGIQYF,TGTGCCAGCAGCTTAGAGAGCACAGGAATTCAATACTTC
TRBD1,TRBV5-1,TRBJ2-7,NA,CASSPLDRRSYEQYF,TGCGCCAGCAGCCCCTTGGACAGGAGGTCCTACGAGCAGTACTTC
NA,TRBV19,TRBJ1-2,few,CASRRRQTGGYTF,TGTGCCAGTAGGAGGAGGCAAACGGGAGGCTACACCTTC
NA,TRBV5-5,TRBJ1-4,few,CASSLTAYNEKLFF,TGTGCCAGCAGCTTGACAGCGTATAATGAAAAACTGTTTTTT
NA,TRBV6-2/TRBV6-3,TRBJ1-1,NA,CASWGFMNTEAFF,TGTGCCAGTTGGGGGTTTATGAACACTGAAGCTTTCTTT
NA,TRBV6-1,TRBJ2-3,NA,CASKDSTDTQYF,TGTGCCAGCAAGGACTCCACAGATACGCAGTATTTT
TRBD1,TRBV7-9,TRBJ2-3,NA,CASTWTGPDTQYF,TGTGCCAGCACCTGGACAGGGCCAGATACGCAGTATTTT
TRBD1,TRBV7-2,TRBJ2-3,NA,CASSLGSGTGVTQYF,TGTGCCAGCAGCTTAGGAAGCGGGACAGGGGTTACGCAGTATTTT
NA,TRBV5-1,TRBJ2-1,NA,CASSLASGDNEQFF,TGCGCCAGCAGCTTGGCATCCGGGGACAATGAGCAGTTCTTC
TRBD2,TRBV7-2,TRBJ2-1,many,CASSARSGRVYNEQFF,TGTGCCAGCAGCGCTCGTAGCGGGAGGGTTTACAATGAGCAGTTCTTC
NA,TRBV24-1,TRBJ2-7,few,CATSDRGTAFSYEQYF,TGTGCCACCAGTGACCGGGGGACAGCCTTTTCCTACGAGCAGTACTTC
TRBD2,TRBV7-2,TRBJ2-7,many,CASSLIGLGDYEQYF,TGTGCCAGCAGCTTGATAGGACTAGGGGACTACGAGCAGTACTTC
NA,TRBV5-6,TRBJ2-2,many,CASRPVGGTGELFF,TGTGCCAGCAGGCCGGTGGGCGGTACCGGGGAGCTGTTTTTT
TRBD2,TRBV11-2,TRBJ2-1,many,CASSSMWTSDYNEQFF,TGTGCCAGCAGCTCGATGTGGACTAGCGATTACAATGAGCAGTTCTTC
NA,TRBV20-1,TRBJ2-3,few,CSARSRELGFTDTQYF,TGCAGTGCCCGATCCCGGGAACTAGGGTTTACAGATACGCAGTATTTT
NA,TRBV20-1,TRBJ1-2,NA,CSARGRNYGYTF,TGCAGTGCTAGGGGTCGGAACTATGGCTACACCTTC
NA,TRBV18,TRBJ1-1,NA,CASSQHEDTEAFF,TGTGCCAGCTCACAACATGAGGACACTGAAGCTTTCTTT
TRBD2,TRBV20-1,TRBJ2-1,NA,CSGEPGGAYNEQFF,TGCAGTGGGGAACCGGGAGGGGCGTACAATGAGCAGTTCTTC
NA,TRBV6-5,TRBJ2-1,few,CASSPSGIGFGNEQFF,TGTGCCAGCAGTCCCTCGGGGATAGGCTTTGGCAATGAGCAGTTCTTC
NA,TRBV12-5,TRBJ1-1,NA,CASGLVGRTEAFF,TGTGCTAGTGGTTTGGTAGGACGGACAGAAGCTTTCTTT
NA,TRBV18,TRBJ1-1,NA,CASSSSTTGRTEAFF,TGTGCCAGCTCTTCTTCCACGACGGGGCGGACTGAAGCTTTCTTT